This T cell receptor beta chain was sequenced in a study of T cell changes during pregnancy in multiple sclerosis. Libraries were prepared by immunoSEQ multiplex PCR; TCRdb keeps only in-frame clonotypes and omits some of them. The repertoire holds around 73,000 clones, with around 92% as singletons. This clone was seen a single time. Per germline, CDR1 MNHEY and CDR2 SMNVEV (reference sequence). This CDR3 has 14 residues. The germline V and J ends were trimmed by 0 bases and 6 bases, with 12 bases remaining between them. The chain has TRBV27 and TRBJ2-7; weak D call: TRBD1 (5 bases). Material: peripheral blood, obtained in the third trimester of pregnancy. This TCR came from a female donor in good health, enrolled as a control in a pregnancy study. The CDR3 bases are TGTGCCAGCAGTTTATCCCCCACAGGTCGCGAGCAGTACTTC. Its protein product is CASSLSPTGREQYF.